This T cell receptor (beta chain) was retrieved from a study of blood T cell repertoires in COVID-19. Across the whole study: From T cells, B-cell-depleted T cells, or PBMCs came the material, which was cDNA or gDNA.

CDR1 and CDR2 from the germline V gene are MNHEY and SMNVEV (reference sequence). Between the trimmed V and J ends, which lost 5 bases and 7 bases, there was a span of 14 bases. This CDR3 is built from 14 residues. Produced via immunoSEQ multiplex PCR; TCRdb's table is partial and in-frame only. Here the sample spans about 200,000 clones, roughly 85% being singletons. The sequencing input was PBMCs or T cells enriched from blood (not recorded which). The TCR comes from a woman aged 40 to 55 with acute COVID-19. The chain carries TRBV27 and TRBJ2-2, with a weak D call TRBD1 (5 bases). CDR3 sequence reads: CASSTSQGGGELFF. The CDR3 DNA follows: TGTGCCAGCAGTACCTCTCAGGGCGGCGGGGAGCTGTTTTTT.